The clone carrying this TCR beta chain was detected ten times or more. What it recognizes is unknown. From RNA transcripts, TCR beta CDR3 regions were amplified. First-round RT-PCR with HTBI primers amplified the TCR CDR3 region. TCRdb reanalysed the multiplex PCR reads using MiXCR and keeps one entry per CDR3 protein. Altogether 460,000 or so distinct CDR3 sequences are present, approximately 14% being singletons, with the ten largest covering roughly 17%. This sample is drawn from a study of T cells in Graves' hyperthyroidism and ophthalmopathy. As for the study in general: Pretreatment peripheral blood was obtained at initial diagnosis.

Trimming cost V 1 base and J 5 bases, with 9 bases left between them. CDR3 length: 14 residues. Germline V gives CDR1 MNHEY, CDR2 SMNVEV (reference sequence). Points from the study as a whole: Ophthalmopathy cases were set apart from stable hyperthyroidism by a 13 V-J model. Most clonotypes expanded in the thyroid (above 0.001) were also present in blood.

This TCR was sampled from a woman between 18 and 30 years old with Graves' hyperthyroidism. The V call is TRBV27, the J call TRBJ1-5; D is possibly TRBD1 (5 bases). Material for sequencing was blood. The CDR3 loop is CASSLLGEHQPQHF. The DNA of the CDR3 is TGTGCCAGCAGTTTATTGGGGGAGCATCAGCCCCAGCATTTT.